The TCR beta chain described here comes from a study of shared clonotypes between healthy human individuals. Findings of the study overall: Collection of samples was limited to blood; tissue repertoires likely differ.

As to this clone: Its target is not known.

A deep-level run was used for the assay. How the authors handled the data: Filtering of immunoSEQ junctional sequences could not match full-length read filtering. The data were produced by immunoSEQ multiplex PCR, yet TCRdb's version contains in-frame clones alone and is incomplete. V and J calls and clone size follow that table, whereas D and trimming were derived from the DNA. The table has about half a million clones, over 70% seen once. This receptor was taken from a woman between 35 and 50 years old in good health. Some clones in this sample may be carry-over from other donors' samples. The sample consisted of PBMCs.

Here the CDR3 reads CASSAGARLAQNTGELFF. In nucleotides, the CDR3 is TGTGCCAGTAGTGCAGGCGCTCGACTAGCGCAGAACACCGGGGAGCTGTTTTTT. The chain joins TRBV19 to TRBJ2-2; 8 bases fit TRBD2. Trimming took 5 bases from V and 1 from J; bases not matched to a gene: 12. The CDR3 sequence is 18 residues long. Per the germline V gene, CDR1 is LNHDA and CDR2 is SQIVND (reference sequence).